The entry below describes one T cell receptor beta chain. Clones were sequenced by immunoSEQ multiplex PCR, and TCRdb holds only the in-frame ones, with some missing. Seen here are around 100,000 clones, about 90% observed once, and the top ten hold more than 5.5%. The data are from a study of blood T cell repertoires in COVID-19. CDR1 and CDR2 from the germline V gene are SGHVS and FNYEAQ. V shed 2 bases and J shed 6 bases, with 18 bases lying between them. The CDR3 extends over 16 amino acids. The receptor was isolated from a human donor in a cohort sampled during active COVID-19. The rearrangement links TRBV7-6 to TRBJ2-3, with D maybe TRBD2 (7 bases). What was sequenced was peripheral blood. CDR3 DNA sequence: TGTGCCAGCAGCTTATTGAGGGGGGGCGCAGGCGATACGCAGTATTTT. It codes for CASSLLRGGAGDTQYF.